This TCR beta chain was obtained from a study of cytomegalovirus exposure and HLA in healthy donors. Between the trimmed V and J ends, which lost 2 bases and 4 bases, there was a span of 12 bases. CDR1 and CDR2 from the germline V gene are LNHDA and SQIVND (reference sequence). The CDR3 is 15 amino acids. The PCR used 60 Vbeta and 13 Jbeta primers. Generated by immunoSEQ multiplex PCR, the TCRdb table keeps only in-frame clones and is missing some. The sample shows some 200,000 clones, over 70% of them seen only once. V and J are TRBV19 and TRBJ1-5; possibly TRBD1 for D (5 bases). Sequencing was carried out using PBMCs. This TCR was sampled from a man aged 45-65 years in good health and CMV-seronegative. The CDR3: CASSIWQGGNQPQHF. Written as DNA, the CDR3 is TGTGCCAGTAGTATATGGCAGGGAGGGAATCAGCCCCAGCATTTT.